The entry below gives a single T cell receptor (beta chain) sequence along with its context. What it binds is not known. This specimen belongs to a study of cytomegalovirus exposure and HLA in healthy donors. Primers included in the PCR were 60 Vbeta and 13 Jbeta primers. Clones were sequenced by immunoSEQ multiplex PCR, and TCRdb holds only the in-frame ones, with some missing. The data hold over 150,000 clones, with 70% to 80% observed a single time. Overall study findings and caveats: The study flagged fewer than 200 TCR beta chains as cytomegalovirus-associated. The classifier was said to identify cytomegalovirus status with high specificity and sensitivity.

Sequencing was performed on PBMCs. This sequence was found in a man aged 25 to 45 in good health and CMV-seropositive.

The CDR3 protein is CASSYRQGSEAFF. In DNA form, the CDR3 reads TGTGCCAGCAGTTACCGGCAGGGGAGTGAAGCTTTCTTT. The chain is built from TRBV6-5 and TRBJ1-1; D may be TRBD1 (6 bases). Germline V gives CDR1 MNHEY, CDR2 SVGAGI. The V end lost 2 bases, the J end lost 7 bases, and 11 bases lay between the germline ends. CDR3 size: 13 residues.